This TCR beta chain emerged from a study of shared clonotypes between healthy human individuals. For the study at large: Used for every donor were three CD4 naive, three CD4 memory, two CD8 naive and one CD8 memory plate. The study's findings and limits: Clonotypes shared by all four sorted-subset donors had higher generation probabilities than non-shared clonotypes.

Looked up from germline, CDR1 is SGHRS and CDR2 is YFSETQ. The CDR3 totals 16 residues. The trim removed 6 bases at V and 7 bases at J, leaving 13 bases unmatched. Donors were healthy HIV-negative adults without recent acute infections or vaccinations. Source study methods: ImmunoSEQ supplied junction-only sequences lacking quality scores, so filtering was different. Measured with immunoSEQ multiplex PCR; TCRdb has only the in-frame clones, and not every one. Clonal size and the V and J genes are those of that table, whereas D and trimming came from the DNA. The sample yields about 2.3 million clones, approximately 95% seen once. About this clone: Its antigen is unknown.

The sequence was obtained from a man younger than 35 in good health. Some clones in this sample may be carry-over from other donors' samples. The chain couples TRBV5-1 to TRBJ2-1; 10 nucleotides align to TRBD2. The sequenced material came from naive CD4+ T cells from PBMCs. Documented subset: CD45RA+ positively selected. The chain's CDR3 is CASTPVGLAGANEQFF. The DNA of the CDR3 is TGCGCCAGCACCCCGGTGGGGCTAGCGGGAGCTAATGAGCAGTTCTTC. Using reference TRBV5-1 and TRBJ2-1 for the parts outside the CDR3, the full variable domain is KAGVTQTPRYLIKTRGQQVTLSCSPISGHRSVSWYQQTPGQGLQFLFEYFSETQRNKGNFPGRFSGRQFSNSRSEMNVSTLELGDSALYLCASTPVGLAGANEQFFGPGTRLTVL.